The rows below give T cell receptor beta chains drawn from one sample of a study of blood T cell repertoires in COVID-19. The protocol was immunoSEQ multiplex PCR, while the TCRdb copy is restricted to in-frame clones and leaves out a portion. The sample holds over 200,000 clones, 88% seen once. Sequenced material: peripheral blood. The receptors stem from a man aged 60-69 years who had recovered from COVID-19. CDR3s include the opening cysteine and the closing phenylalanine or tryptophan.

J	V	CDR3
TRBJ2-5	TRBV19	CASSTRRTGQETQYF
TRBJ2-4	TRBV5-1	CASSLETGFGVIQYF
TRBJ2-1	TRBV2	CASNAPNSDSYNEQFF
TRBJ2-2	TRBV3-1/TRBV3-2	CASSLRTGQTGELFF
TRBJ2-2	TRBV7-9	CASSQTGTAYTGELFF
TRBJ2-1	TRBV29-1	CSTEPYNEQFF
TRBJ2-7	TRBV18	CASSPMDSFYEQYF
TRBJ2-2	TRBV2	CASMLSGGANTGELFF
TRBJ2-7	TRBV5-1	CASSSRGYEQYF
TRBJ2-3	TRBV27	CASSPIYRTGMKDTQYF
TRBJ1-6	TRBV11-3	CASSLTGSNNSPLHF
TRBJ1-3	TRBV9	CASSAQTGVNTIYF
TRBJ1-2	TRBV7-9	CASSLKVDGYTF
TRBJ2-5	TRBV3-1/TRBV3-2	CASSQRTSGGAGETQYF
TRBJ1-1	TRBV7-9	CASSSATGNTEAFF
TRBJ1-1	TRBV19	CASSIKALASGAFF
TRBJ1-2	TRBV7-9	CASSPSLINYGYTF
TRBJ2-2	TRBV5-1	CASSHGGATGELFF
TRBJ1-1	TRBV7-2	CASNRGNTGRNTEAFF
TRBJ2-5	TRBV9	CASSAGRTGLSETQYF
TRBJ1-4	TRBV19	CASRDSQGLGEKLFF
TRBJ2-6	TRBV19	CASSRGQGAFSGANVLTF
TRBJ1-2	TRBV7-9	CASSSPKGIGYTF
TRBJ1-2	TRBV29-1	CSVVGTGGPDSVYGYTF
TRBJ2-2	TRBV6-5	CASSYGTEIGELFF
TRBJ1-2	TRBV3-1/TRBV3-2	CASSPRTGLSSYGYTF
TRBJ1-1	TRBV7-9	CASSPRGGAYTEAFF
TRBJ1-2	TRBV10-3	CAIRPAGRTNYGYTF
TRBJ1-5	TRBV2	CASSAGTPNQPQHF
TRBJ2-3	TRBV24-1	CATSDFTPPGTGFEDTQYF
TRBJ2-1	TRBV2	CASRPTSGGSYNEQFF
TRBJ1-1	TRBV6-5	CASSYSPRDRGEAFF
TRBJ1-2	TRBV19	CASQTGEGDYGYTF
TRBJ2-7	TRBV6-6	CASSPTWGQGLAGGSYEQYF
TRBJ2-5	TRBV18	CASSQGQGSAKTQYF